The clone carrying this T cell receptor (beta chain) was counted a single time. This sample was taken from a study of control samples from healthy donors and cancer patients. V dropped 2 bases and J dropped 2 bases, with 13 bases sitting between them. Germline V gene lookup returns CDR1 SEHNR and CDR2 FQNEAQ (reference sequence). This CDR3 is 15 amino acids long. Clones were read by immunoSEQ multiplex PCR, and TCRdb kept only the in-frame ones, dropping some. Of under 200,000 clones listed, 80% to 95% were seen once; the top ten hold 0.68%. Sequenced sample: blood. This rearrangement joins TRBV7-9 to TRBJ2-7; D unresolved. The origin of this receptor is a woman aged 25 to 39 in good health. CDR3: CASSLQQGGTYEQYF. The DNA of the CDR3 is TGTGCCAGCAGCTTACAGCAAGGCGGTACCTACGAGCAGTACTTC.